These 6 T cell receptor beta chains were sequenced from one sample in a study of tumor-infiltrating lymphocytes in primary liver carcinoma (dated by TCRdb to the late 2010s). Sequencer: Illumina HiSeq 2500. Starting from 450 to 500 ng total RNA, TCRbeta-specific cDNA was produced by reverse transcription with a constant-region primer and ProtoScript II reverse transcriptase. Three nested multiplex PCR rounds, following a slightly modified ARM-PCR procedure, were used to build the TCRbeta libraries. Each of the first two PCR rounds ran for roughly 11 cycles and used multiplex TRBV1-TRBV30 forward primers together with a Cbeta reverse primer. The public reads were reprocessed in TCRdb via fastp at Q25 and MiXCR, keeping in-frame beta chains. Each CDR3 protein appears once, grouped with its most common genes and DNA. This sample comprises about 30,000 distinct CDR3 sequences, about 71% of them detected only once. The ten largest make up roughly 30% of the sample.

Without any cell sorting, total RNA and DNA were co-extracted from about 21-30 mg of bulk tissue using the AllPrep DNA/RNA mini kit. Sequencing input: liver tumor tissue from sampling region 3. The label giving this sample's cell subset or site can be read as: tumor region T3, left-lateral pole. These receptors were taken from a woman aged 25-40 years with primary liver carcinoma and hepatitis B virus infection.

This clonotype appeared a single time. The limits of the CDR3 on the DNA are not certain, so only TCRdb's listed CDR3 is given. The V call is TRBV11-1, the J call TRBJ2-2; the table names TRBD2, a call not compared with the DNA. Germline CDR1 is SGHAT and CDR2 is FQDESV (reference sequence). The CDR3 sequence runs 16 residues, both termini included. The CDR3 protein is CASSRVMAGVSGSCFF.

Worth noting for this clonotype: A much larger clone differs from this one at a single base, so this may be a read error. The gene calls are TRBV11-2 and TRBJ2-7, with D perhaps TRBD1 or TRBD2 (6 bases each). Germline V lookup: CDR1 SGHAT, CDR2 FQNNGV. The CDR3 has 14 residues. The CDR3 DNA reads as TGTGGCAGCAGCTTAGTAGGGGGGCTTGGCGAGCGGTACTTC. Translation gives CGSSLVGGLGERYF.

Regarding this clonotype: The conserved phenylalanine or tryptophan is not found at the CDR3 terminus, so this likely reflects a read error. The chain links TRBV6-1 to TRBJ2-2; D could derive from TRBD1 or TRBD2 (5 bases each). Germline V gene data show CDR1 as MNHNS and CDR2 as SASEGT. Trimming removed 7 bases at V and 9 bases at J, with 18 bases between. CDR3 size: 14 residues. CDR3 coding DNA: TGTGCCAGCATGAAGAGAAGGGACGCCTGGGAGCTGTTTTCT. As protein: CASMKRRDAWELFS.

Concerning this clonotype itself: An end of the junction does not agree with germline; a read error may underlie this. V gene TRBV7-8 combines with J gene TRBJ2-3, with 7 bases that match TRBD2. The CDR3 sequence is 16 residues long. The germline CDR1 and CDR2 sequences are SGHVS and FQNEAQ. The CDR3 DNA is TGTGCCAGCACCTTAGGATCGGGAGGCCCTGGTGATACGCAGTATTTT. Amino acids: CASTLGSGGPGDTQYF.

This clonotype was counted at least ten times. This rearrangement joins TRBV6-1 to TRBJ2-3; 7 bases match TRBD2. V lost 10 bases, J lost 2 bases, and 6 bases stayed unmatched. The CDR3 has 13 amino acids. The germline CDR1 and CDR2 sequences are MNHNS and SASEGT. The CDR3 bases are TGTGCCACCAAAGCGGGGCCCACAGATACGCAGTATTTT. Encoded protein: CATKAGPTDTQYF.

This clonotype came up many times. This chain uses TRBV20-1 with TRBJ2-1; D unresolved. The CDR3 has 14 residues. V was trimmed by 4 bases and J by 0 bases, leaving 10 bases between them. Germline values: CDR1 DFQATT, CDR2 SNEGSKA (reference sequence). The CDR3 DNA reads TGCAGTGCTATTTCCGGGCTCTCCTACAATGAGCAGTTCTTC. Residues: CSAISGLSYNEQFF.